The following is a T cell receptor (beta chain) sequence with its context. Its antigen remains undetermined. Nothing much larger sits one base from this clone, and base qualities are not available. Receptor amplification or capture employed PCR. Sequencer: Illumina HiSeq 2500. TCR libraries were prepared with molecular barcoding, using unique molecular identifiers to normalize TCRbeta repertoire quantification. The raw public reads went through TCRdb reprocessing: fastp at Q25, MiXCR clone calling, in-frame beta chains kept. Identical CDR3 protein sequences are pooled into one entry, listed with their most common genes and DNA. The sample table shows about 500,000 distinct CDR3 sequences, and around a third are seen once. The ten largest clones capture less than 2.5% of the sample. The CDR3 measures 15 amino acids from cysteine to phenylalanine. The CDR3 DNA has 45 bases and is translated from base 1. Reading the germline V gene gives CDR1 SGHRS and CDR2 YFSETQ. The germline ends are 10 bases apart after V is trimmed by 0 bases and J by 1 base.

The record originates from a study of T-cell reconstitution after alpha-beta-depleted transplantation in children (dated by TCRdb to 2015 to 2016). About the investigation overall: Using TCR repertoire profiling, the study followed T-cell immune reconstitution in a quantitative way in children after TCRalphabeta/CD19-depleted allogeneic hematopoietic cell transplantation.

The rearranged segments are TRBV5-1 and TRBJ1-1, and TRBD1 may be the D gene, going by 5 matching bases. The TCR comes from a human donor who donated a stem cell graft to a child with aplastic anemia. The input for sequencing was PBMCs from the stem cell graft donor, taken from the stem cell graft. The DNA sequence is given as TGCGCCAGCAGCTTGGGTGCAGGGTGGAACACTGAAGCTTTCTTT. Its protein product is CASSLGAGWNTEAFF.